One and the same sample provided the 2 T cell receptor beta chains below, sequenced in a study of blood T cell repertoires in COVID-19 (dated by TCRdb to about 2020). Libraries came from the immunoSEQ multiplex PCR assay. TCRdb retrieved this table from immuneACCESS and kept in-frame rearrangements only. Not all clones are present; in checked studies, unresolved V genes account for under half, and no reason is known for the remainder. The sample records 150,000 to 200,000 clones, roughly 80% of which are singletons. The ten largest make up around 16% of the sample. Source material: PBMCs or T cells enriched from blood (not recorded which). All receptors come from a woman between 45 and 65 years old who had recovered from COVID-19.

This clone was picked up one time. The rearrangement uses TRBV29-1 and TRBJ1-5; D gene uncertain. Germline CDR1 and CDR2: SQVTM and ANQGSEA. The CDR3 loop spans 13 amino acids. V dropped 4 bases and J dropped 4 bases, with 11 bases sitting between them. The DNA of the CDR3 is TGCAGCGTTGCCAACAGTTTAAATCAGCCCCAGCATTTT. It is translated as CSVANSLNQPQHF. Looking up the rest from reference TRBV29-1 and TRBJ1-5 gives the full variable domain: SAVISQKPSRDICQRGTSLTIQCQVDSQVTMMFWYRQQPGQSLTLIATANQGSEATYESGFVIDKFPISRPNLTFSTLTVSNMSPEDSSIYLCSVANSLNQPQHFGDGTRLSIL.

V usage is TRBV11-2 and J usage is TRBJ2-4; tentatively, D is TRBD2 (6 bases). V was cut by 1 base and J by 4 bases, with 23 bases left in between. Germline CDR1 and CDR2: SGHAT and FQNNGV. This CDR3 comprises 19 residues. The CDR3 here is CASSLARGAGDSRKNIQYF. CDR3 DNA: TGTGCCAGCAGCTTAGCCCGCGGCGCCGGGGACTCCAGGAAAAACATTCAGTACTTC.